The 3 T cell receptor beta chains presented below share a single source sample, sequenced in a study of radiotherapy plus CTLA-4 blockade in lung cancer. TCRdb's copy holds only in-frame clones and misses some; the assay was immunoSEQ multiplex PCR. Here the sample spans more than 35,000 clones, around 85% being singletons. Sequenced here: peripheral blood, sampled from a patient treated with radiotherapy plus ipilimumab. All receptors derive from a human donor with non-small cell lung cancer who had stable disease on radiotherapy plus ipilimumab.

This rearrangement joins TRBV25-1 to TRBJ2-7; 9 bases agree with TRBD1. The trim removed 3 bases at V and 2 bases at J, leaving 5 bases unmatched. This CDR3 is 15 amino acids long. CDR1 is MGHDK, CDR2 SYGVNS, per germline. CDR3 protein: CASSDSGTGPYEQYF. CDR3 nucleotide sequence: TGTGCCAGCAGTGACTCCGGGACAGGGCCCTACGAGCAGTACTTC.

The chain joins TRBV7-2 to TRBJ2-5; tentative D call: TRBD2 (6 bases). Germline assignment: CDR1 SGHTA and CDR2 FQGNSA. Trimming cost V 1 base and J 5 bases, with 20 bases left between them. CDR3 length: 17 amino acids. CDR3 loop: CASSLGPPGSGGETQYF. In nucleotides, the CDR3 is TGTGCCAGCAGCTTAGGGCCCCCCGGGTCCGGAGGGGAGACCCAGTACTTC.

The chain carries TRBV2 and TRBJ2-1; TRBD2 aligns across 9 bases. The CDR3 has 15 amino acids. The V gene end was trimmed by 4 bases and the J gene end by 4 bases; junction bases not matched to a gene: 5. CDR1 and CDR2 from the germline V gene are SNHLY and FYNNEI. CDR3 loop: CASSVGLAGYNEQFF. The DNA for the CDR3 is TGTGCCAGCAGTGTCGGTCTAGCGGGGTACAATGAGCAGTTCTTC. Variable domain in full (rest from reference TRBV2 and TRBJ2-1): EPEVTQTPSHQVTQMGQEVILRCVPISNHLYFYWYRQILGQKVEFLVSFYNNEISEKSEIFDDQFSVERPDGSNFTLKIRSTKLEDSAMYFCASSVGLAGYNEQFFGPGTRLTVL.